These 12 T cell receptor beta chains were all obtained from the same sample, sequenced in a study of identical twins. TCRdb passed the 5' RACE reads through MiXCR, listing each CDR3 protein once. The sample holds 1,800,000 or so distinct CDR3 sequences; roughly 35% are singletons and the top ten take approximately 0.29%. Sequenced material: cord blood. Receptors originate from a newborn girl in good health.

A remark on this clonotype: One base away lies a much larger clone, so this may be a sequencing read error. This chain links TRBV29-1 with TRBJ2-1; tentatively, D is TRBD1 (5 bases). The CDR3 totals 14 residues. V lost 2 bases and J 3 bases, leaving 11 bases between the germline ends. Germline CDR1 is SQVTM and CDR2 is ANQGSEA. The CDR3 loop reads CSVELQVVYNEQFF. DNA of the CDR3: TGCAGCGTTGAACTACAGGTCGTCTACAATGAGCAGTTCTTC.

This clonotype was seen repeatedly, ten times or more. The chain links TRBV6-5 to TRBJ2-5; D is possibly TRBD2 (5 bases). CDR1 is MNHEY and CDR2 is SVGAGI in the germline V gene. The CDR3 spans 14 residues. With 0 bases removed from V and 5 bases from J, the gap between germline ends came to 10 bases. In nucleotides, the CDR3 is TGTGCCAGCAGTTACTCGGGAGTTGGGGAGACCCAGTACTTC. Encoded protein: CASSYSGVGETQYF.

This clonotype was picked up a small number of times. The rearrangement links TRBV5-1 to TRBJ2-3; 15 bases match TRBD2. CDR3 length equals 20 residues. J was trimmed by 1 base and V by 2 bases; bases with no gene match: 11. Germline values: CDR1 SGHRS, CDR2 YFSETQ. The CDR3 bases are TGCGCCAGCAGCTTCGCCTTCCCGGGACTAGCGGGAGGTCGCACAGATACGCAGTATTTT. Translated, it gives CASSFAFPGLAGGRTDTQYF.

This clonotype occurred a few times. As DNA, the CDR3 is TGCAGCGTTGCAGGAGCGGGGGCCGGGGAGCTGTTTTTT. Translating gives CSVAGAGAGELFF. V and J are TRBV29-1 and TRBJ2-2, with 8 bases lining up with TRBD2. With 4 bases clipped from V and 6 bases from J, the junction kept 4 bases outside the gene matches. Germline lookup yields CDR1 SQVTM and CDR2 ANQGSEA. The CDR3 is 13 residues long.

The V and J genes are TRBV28 and TRBJ2-1; 14 bases fit TRBD2. The junction had 3 bases not matched to a gene; V was cut back by 6 bases and J by 8 bases. There are 14 residues in the CDR3. Germline assignment: CDR1 MDHEN and CDR2 SYDVKM. The DNA for the CDR3 is TGTGCCAGCAGGACTAGCGGGAGGGGGTATGAGCAGTTCTTC. Its protein is CASRTSGRGYEQFF. Full variable domain (outside the CDR3, taken from reference TRBV28 and TRBJ2-1): DVKVTQSSRYLVKRTGEKVFLECVQDMDHENMFWYRQDPGLGLRLIYFSYDVKMKEKGDIPEGYSVSREKKERFSLILESASTNQTSMYLCASRTSGRGYEQFFGPGTRLTVL.

A few counts support this clonotype. The chain employs TRBV19 and TRBJ2-5; D unclear. The CDR3 is made up of 13 amino acids. Germline loops: CDR1 LNHDA, CDR2 SQIVND (reference sequence). Trimming removed 4 bases at V and 2 bases at J, with 8 bases between. CDR3 coding DNA: TGTGCCAGTAGTACCGTAAGTCAAGAGACCCAGTACTTC. It encodes CASSTVSQETQYF.

This chain joins TRBV7-2 and TRBJ1-5, with D possibly being TRBD1 (5 bases). Trimming cost V 0 bases and J 2 bases, with 11 bases left between them. Germline values: CDR1 SGHTA, CDR2 FQGNSA. CDR3 length: 16 residues. The CDR3 here is CASSLAGRWGNQPQHF. In DNA form, the CDR3 reads TGTGCCAGCAGCTTAGCGGGGCGGTGGGGCAATCAGCCCCAGCATTTT.

The rearrangement uses TRBV27 and TRBJ2-1, with unresolved D. The CDR3 loop spans 14 amino acids. Germline V gene lookup returns CDR1 MNHEY and CDR2 SMNVEV (reference sequence). Trimming left V 5 bases short and J 9 bases short, with 17 bases between. CDR3 loop: CASSRNSVPTEQFF. In DNA form, the CDR3 reads TGTGCCAGCAGTCGGAATTCAGTGCCCACTGAGCAGTTCTTC.

In its sample, this clonotype was seen a few times. The J gene is TRBJ2-3, the V gene TRBV24-1; D is undetermined. V lost 5 bases and J 0 bases, leaving 11 bases between the germline ends. The length of the CDR3 is 15 residues. Germline values: CDR1 KGHDR, CDR2 SFDVKD. The chain's CDR3 is CATSVGSSSTDTQYF. DNA for the CDR3: TGTGCCACCAGTGTTGGCAGCTCTAGCACAGATACGCAGTATTTT.

This chain links TRBV14 with TRBJ1-1, with TRBD1 matching 7 bases. Trimming cost V 4 bases and J 3 bases; bases outside gene matches: 8. The length of the CDR3 is 15 residues. Germline V gene sequence: CDR1 SGHDN, CDR2 FVKESK. As DNA, the CDR3 is TGTGCCAGCAGCCGGTTAGACAGGGTCTACACTGAAGCTTTCTTT. Translation: CASSRLDRVYTEAFF.

This clonotype has only a few counts. V and J are TRBV4-2 and TRBJ2-7, with D possibly called TRBD1 or TRBD2 (6 bases each). This CDR3 has 15 residues. V lost 1 base to trimming and J lost 0 bases, with 10 bases between them. Germline values: CDR1 LGHNA, CDR2 YNFKEQ. The CDR3 reads CASSQGEDSSYEQYF. CDR3 bases: TGTGCCAGCAGCCAAGGGGAGGACAGCTCCTACGAGCAGTACTTC.

This clonotype showed up just a few times. The chain links TRBV20-1 to TRBJ1-6; the D gene is possibly TRBD1 (5 bases). This CDR3 comprises 16 residues. CDR1 and CDR2 from the germline V gene are DFQATT and SNEGSKA (reference sequence). Trimming took 5 bases from V and 0 from J, leaving 14 bases between them. The CDR3 loop reads CSAAPGGGSYNSPLHF. The CDR3 DNA reads as TGCAGTGCTGCCCCCGGGGGAGGCTCCTATAATTCACCCCTCCACTTT.